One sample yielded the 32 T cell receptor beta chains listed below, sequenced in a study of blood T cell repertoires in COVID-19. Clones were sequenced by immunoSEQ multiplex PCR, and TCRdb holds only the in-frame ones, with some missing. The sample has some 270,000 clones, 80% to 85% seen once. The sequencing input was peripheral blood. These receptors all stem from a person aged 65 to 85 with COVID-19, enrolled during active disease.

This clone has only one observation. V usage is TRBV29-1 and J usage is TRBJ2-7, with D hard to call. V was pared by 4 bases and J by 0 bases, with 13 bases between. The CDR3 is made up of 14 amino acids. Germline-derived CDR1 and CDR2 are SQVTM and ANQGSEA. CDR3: CSVVGGLSSYEQYF. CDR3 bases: TGCAGCGTTGTGGGTGGGCTCAGCTCCTACGAGCAGTACTTC.

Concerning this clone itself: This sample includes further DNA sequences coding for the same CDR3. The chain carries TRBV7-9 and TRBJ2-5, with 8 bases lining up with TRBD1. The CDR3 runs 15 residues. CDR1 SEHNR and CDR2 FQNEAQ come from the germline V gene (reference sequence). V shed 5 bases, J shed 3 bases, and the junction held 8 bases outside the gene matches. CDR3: CASSQRQGREETQYF. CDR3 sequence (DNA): TGTGCCAGCAGCCAGAGACAGGGGCGAGAAGAGACCCAGTACTTC.

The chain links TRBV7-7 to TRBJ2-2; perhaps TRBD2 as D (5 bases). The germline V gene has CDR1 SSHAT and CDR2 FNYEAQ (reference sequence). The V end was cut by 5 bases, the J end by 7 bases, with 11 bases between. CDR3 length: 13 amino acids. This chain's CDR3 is CASSPEGVGELFF. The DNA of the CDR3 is TGTGCCAGCAGCCCCGAGGGAGTCGGGGAGCTGTTTTTT.

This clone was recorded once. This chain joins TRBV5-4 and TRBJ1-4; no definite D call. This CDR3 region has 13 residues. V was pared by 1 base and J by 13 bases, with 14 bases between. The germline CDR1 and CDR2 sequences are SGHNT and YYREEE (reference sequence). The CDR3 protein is CASSLSQASRLFF. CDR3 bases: TGTGCCAGCAGCTTGTCGCAGGCATCGCGACTGTTTTTT.

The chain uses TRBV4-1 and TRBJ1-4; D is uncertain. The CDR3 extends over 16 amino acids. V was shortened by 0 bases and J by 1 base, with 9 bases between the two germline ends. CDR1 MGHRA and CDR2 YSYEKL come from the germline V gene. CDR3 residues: CASSQDSAKTNEKLFF. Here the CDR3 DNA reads TGCGCCAGCAGCCAAGATTCCGCGAAAACTAATGAAAAACTGTTTTTT.

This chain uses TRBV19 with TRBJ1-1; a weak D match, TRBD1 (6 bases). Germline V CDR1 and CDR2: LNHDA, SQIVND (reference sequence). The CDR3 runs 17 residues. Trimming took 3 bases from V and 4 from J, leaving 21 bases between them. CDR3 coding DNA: TGTGCCAGTAGTATGTTGGAGCAGGGGACCTTAGGCACTGAAGCTTTCTTT. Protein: CASSMLEQGTLGTEAFF.

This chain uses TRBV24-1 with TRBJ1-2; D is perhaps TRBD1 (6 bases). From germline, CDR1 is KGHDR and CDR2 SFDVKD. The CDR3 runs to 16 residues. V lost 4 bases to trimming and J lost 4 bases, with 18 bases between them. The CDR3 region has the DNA TGTGCCACCAGTGAGACGGTATCGGGGGGCATCTATGGCTACACCTTC. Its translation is CATSETVSGGIYGYTF.

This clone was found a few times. The CDR3 nucleotides read TGTGCCAGCAGCCAGGGGGGGGTTAGCAGCAATCAGCCCCAGCATTTT. It translates to CASSQGGVSSNQPQHF. The chain links TRBV3-1 (or the pseudogene TRBV3-2) to TRBJ1-5; the D gene is possibly TRBD1 (5 bases). Per the germline V gene, CDR1 is LGHDT and CDR2 is YNNKEL (reference sequence). The length of the CDR3 is 16 residues. V dropped 3 bases and J dropped 1 base, with 13 bases sitting between them.

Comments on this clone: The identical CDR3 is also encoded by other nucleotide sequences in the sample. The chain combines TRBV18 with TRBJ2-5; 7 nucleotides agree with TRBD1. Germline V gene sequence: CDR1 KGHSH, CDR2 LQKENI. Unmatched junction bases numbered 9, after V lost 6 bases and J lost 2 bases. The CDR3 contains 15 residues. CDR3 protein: CASSHDRVRQETQYF. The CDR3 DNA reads TGTGCCAGCTCCCACGACAGGGTGAGACAAGAGACCCAGTACTTC.

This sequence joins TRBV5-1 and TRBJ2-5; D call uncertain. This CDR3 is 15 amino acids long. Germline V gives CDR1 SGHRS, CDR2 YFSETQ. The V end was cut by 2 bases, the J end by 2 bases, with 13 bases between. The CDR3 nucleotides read TGCGCCAGCAGCTTCGAAAACCGGTTTCAAGAGACCCAGTACTTC. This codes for CASSFENRFQETQYF.

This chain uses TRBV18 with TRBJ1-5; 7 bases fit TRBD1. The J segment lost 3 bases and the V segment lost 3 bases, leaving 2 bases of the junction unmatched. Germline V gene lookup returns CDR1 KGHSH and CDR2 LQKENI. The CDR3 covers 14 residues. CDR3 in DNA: TGTGCCAGCTCACCGGGACAGCCCAATCAGCCCCAGCATTTT. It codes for CASSPGQPNQPQHF.

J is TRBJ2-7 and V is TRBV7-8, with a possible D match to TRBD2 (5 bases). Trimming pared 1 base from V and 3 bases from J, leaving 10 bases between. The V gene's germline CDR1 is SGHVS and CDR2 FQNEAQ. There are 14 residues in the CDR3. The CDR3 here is CASSLGHRDYEQYF. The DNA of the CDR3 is TGTGCCAGCAGCTTAGGACACCGGGACTACGAGCAGTACTTC.

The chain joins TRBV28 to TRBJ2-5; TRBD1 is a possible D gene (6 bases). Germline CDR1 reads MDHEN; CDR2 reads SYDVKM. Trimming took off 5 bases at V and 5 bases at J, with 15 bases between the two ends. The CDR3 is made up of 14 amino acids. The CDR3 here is CASSQTNRVETQYF. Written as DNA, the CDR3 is TGTGCCAGCAGTCAAACGAACAGGGTTGAGACCCAGTACTTC.

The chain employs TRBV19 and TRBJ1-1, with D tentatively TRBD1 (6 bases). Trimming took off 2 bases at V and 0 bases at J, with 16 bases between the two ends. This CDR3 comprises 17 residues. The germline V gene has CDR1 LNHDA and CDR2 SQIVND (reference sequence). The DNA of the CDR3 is TGTGCCAGTAGTATACCCGACAGGATCGATATGAACACTGAAGCTTTCTTT. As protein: CASSIPDRIDMNTEAFF.

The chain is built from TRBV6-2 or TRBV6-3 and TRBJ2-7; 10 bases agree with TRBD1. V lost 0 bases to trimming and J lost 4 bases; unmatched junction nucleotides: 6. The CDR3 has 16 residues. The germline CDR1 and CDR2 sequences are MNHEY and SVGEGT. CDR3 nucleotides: TGTGCCAGCAGTTACTCGCGGGACAGGGGTGGGTACGAGCAGTACTTC. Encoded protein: CASSYSRDRGGYEQYF.

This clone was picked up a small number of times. CDR3 in DNA: TGTGCCAGCAGCGCGCTAGCGGGGAGCGAGCAGTACTTC. It yields the protein CASSALAGSEQYF. The chain has TRBV9 and TRBJ2-7, with 9 bases matching TRBD2. Losses at the gene ends were 3 bases for V and 6 bases for J; bases not matched to a gene: 4. The CDR3 contains 13 residues. Germline values: CDR1 SGDLS, CDR2 YYNGEE.

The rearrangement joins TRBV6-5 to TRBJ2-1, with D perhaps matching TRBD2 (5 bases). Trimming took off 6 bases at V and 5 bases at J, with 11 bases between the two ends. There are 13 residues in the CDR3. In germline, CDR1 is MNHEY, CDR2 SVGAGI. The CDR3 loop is CASRHEGHNEQFF. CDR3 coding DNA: TGTGCCAGCAGGCATGAGGGCCACAATGAGCAGTTCTTC.

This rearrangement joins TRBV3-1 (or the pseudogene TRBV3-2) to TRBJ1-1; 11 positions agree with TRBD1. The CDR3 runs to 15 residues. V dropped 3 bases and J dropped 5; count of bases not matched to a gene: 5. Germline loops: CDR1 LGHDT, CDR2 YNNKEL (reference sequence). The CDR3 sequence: CASSHTGQGVTEAFF. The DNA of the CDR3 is TGTGCCAGCAGCCATACGGGACAGGGGGTGACTGAAGCTTTCTTT.

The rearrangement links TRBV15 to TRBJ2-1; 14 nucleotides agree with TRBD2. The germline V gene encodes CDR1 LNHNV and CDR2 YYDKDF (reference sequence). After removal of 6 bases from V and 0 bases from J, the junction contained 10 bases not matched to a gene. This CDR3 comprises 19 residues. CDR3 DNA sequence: TGTGCCACCAGTCGACCCGGGACTAGCGGGAGTAGCTCCTACAATGAGCAGTTCTTC. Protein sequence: CATSRPGTSGSSSYNEQFF.

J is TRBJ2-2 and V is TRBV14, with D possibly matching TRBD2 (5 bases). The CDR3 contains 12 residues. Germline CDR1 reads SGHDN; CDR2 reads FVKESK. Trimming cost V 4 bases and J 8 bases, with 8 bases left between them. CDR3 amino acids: CASSPSLGELFF. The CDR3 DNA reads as TGTGCCAGCAGCCCTAGCCTGGGGGAGCTGTTTTTT.

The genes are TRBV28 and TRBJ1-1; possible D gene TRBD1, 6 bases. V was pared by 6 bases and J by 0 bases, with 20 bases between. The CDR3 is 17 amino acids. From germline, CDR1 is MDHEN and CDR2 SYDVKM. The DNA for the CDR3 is TGTGCCAGCAGACCCCAACTCCACAGGGTGTTGAACACTGAAGCTTTCTTT. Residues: CASRPQLHRVLNTEAFF.

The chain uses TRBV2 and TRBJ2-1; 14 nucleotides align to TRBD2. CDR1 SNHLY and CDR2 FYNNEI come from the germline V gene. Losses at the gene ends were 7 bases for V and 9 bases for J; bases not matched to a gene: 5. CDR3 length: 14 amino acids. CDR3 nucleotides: TGTGCCAGCACCCGACTAGCGGGGGGGGGTGAGCAGTTCTTC. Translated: CASTRLAGGGEQFF.

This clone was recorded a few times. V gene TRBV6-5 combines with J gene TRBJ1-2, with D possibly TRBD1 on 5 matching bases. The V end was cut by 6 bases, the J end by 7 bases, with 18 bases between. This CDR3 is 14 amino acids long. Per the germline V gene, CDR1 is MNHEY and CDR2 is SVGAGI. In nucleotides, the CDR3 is TGTGCCAGCAGCCCCACGGCGACTAGGGGTGGCTACACCTTC. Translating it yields CASSPTATRGGYTF.

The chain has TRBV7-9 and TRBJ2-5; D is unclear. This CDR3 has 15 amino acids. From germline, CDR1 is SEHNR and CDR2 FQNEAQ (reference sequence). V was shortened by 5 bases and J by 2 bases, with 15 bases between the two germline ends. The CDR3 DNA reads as TGTGCCAGCAGCCCCCACTACCCGGCGCAAGAGACCCAGTACTTC. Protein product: CASSPHYPAQETQYF.

The CDR3 region is CSASHRIQPQHF. DNA of the CDR3: TGCAGTGCTAGTCATAGAATTCAGCCCCAGCATTTT. The chain has TRBV20-1 and TRBJ1-5, with D unclear. The V end lost 3 bases, the J end lost 6 bases, and 9 bases lay between the germline ends. In germline, CDR1 is DFQATT, CDR2 SNEGSKA (reference sequence). There are 12 residues in the CDR3.

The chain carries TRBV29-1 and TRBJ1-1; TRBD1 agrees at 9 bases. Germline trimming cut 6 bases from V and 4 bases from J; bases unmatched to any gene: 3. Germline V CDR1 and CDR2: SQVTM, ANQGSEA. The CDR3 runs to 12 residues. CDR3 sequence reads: CSVPGQGTEAFF. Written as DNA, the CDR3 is TGCAGCGTCCCGGGACAGGGCACTGAAGCTTTCTTT. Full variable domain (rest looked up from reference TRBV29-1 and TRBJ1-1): SAVISQKPSRDICQRGTSLTIQCQVDSQVTMMFWYRQQPGQSLTLIATANQGSEATYESGFVIDKFPISRPNLTFSTLTVSNMSPEDSSIYLCSVPGQGTEAFFGQGTRLTVV.

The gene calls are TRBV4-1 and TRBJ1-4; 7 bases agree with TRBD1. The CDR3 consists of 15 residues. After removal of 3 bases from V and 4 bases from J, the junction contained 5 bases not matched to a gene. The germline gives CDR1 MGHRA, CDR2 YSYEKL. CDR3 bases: TGCGCCAGCAGCCACCCGGACAGGCTTAATGAAAAACTGTTTTTT. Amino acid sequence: CASSHPDRLNEKLFF.

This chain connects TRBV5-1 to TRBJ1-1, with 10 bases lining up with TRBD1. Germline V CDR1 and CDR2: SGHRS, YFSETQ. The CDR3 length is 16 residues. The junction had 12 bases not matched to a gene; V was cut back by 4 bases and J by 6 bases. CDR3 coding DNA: TGCGCCAGCAGCCCTGGACAGGGGGAGTCGGTAGCTGAAGCTTTCTTT. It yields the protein CASSPGQGESVAEAFF. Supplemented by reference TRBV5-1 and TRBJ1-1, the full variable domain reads KAGVTQTPRYLIKTRGQQVTLSCSPISGHRSVSWYQQTPGQGLQFLFEYFSETQRNKGNFPGRFSGRQFSNSRSEMNVSTLELGDSALYLCASSPGQGESVAEAFFGQGTRLTVV.

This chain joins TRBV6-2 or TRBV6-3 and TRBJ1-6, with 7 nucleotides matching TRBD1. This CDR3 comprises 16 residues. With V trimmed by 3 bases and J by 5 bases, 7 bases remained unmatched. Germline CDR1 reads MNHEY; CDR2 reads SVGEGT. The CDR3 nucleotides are TGTGCCAGCAGTTATTCTCCCGGGACAGATAATTCACCCCTCCACTTT. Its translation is CASSYSPGTDNSPLHF.

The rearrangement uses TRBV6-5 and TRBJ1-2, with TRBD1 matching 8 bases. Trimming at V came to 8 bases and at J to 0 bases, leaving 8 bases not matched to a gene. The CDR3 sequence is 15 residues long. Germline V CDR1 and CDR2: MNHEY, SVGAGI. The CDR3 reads CASAGTGEANYGYTF. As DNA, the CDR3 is TGTGCCAGCGCGGGGACAGGCGAAGCTAACTATGGCTACACCTTC.

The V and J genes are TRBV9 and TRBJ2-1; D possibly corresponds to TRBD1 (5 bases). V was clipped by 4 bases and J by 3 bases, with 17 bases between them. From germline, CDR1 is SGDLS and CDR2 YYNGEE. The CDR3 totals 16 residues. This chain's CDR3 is CASSNPKGADYNEQFF. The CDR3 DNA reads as TGTGCCAGCAGCAACCCTAAAGGGGCCGACTACAATGAGCAGTTCTTC.

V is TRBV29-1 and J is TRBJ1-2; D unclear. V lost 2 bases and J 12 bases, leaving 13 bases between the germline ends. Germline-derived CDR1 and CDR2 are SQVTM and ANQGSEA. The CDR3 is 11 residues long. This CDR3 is CSVEQGSTHTF. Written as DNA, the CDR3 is TGCAGCGTTGAACAAGGGAGCACCCACACCTTC.